The sequence of this TCR beta chain was determined in a study of blood T cell repertoires in COVID-19. The assay was immunoSEQ multiplex PCR, and TCRdb's table has in-frame clones only and misses some. Among around 310,000 clones, approximately 91% were seen once, and the ten largest hold around a tenth. Germline CDR1 is KGHSH and CDR2 is LQKENI. Trimming took 3 bases from V and 5 from J; bases not matched to a gene: 0. CDR3 length: 14 residues. Study members were between roughly 18 and 100 years old and lived in 24 US regions. In assigning cohorts, the study relied on participant-reported clinical history.

Specimen: PBMCs or T cells enriched from blood (not recorded which). This clonotype originated in a woman aged 40 to 49 who had recovered from COVID-19. This chain connects TRBV18 to TRBJ2-3; TRBD2 matches at 12 bases. The CDR3 nucleotides read TGTGCCAGCTCACCGACTAGCGGGGGAGATACGCAGTATTTT. This encodes CASSPTSGGDTQYF.